Sequencing of this T cell receptor beta chain was carried out in a study of T cells in Graves' hyperthyroidism and ophthalmopathy. Overall study: At the time of initial diagnosis and before any treatment, peripheral blood was collected.

Study observations and caveats: The model identified upcoming ophthalmopathy a median 6.5 months ahead of onset.

The CDR3 spans 13 residues. V was cut by 7 bases and J by 6 bases, with 15 bases left in between. Ten or more counts support this clonotype. Its target is unknown. What was amplified from RNA transcripts were TCR beta CDR3 regions. During a first-round RT-PCR of the TCR CDR3, the HTBI primer set was used. TCRdb reprocessed the multiplex PCR reads via MiXCR and lists one record per CDR3 protein. Of around 570,000 distinct CDR3 sequences in the sample, just under 20% were seen once. Diagnosis rested on symptoms, serum thyroxine and TRAb, thyroid ultrasound, and orbital computed tomography. This chain connects TRBV12-3 or TRBV12-4 to TRBJ1-2; D is possibly TRBD1 (5 bases). Sequenced material: blood. The TCR originated in a man in his forties with Graves' ophthalmopathy. The CDR3 DNA follows: TGTGCCAGCACCCTGCGGGGCTTGGATGGCTACACCTTC. Its translation is CASTLRGLDGYTF.